These 27 T cell receptor beta chains originate from one sample sequenced in a study of blood T cells in healthy people across ages. Alongside a J-beta primer mix, a sample-barcoded 5' primer served in a second PCR lasting roughly 7 to 11 cycles. TCRdb used MiXCR to reprocess the 5' RACE reads, holding one entry per CDR3 protein. The sample lists about 640,000 distinct CDR3 sequences, 58% seen once, with 30% to 45% in the top ten. Sample: blood. The receptors derive from a man aged 55 to 70 in good health.

The rearrangement links TRBV5-6 to TRBJ2-1; no firm D call. The CDR3 is 11 residues long. V lost 1 base and J lost 9, with 5 bases in between. CDR1 SGHDT and CDR2 YYEEEE come from the germline V gene. The CDR3 loop reads CASSLYGEQFF. CDR3 coding DNA: TGTGCCAGCAGCTTGTACGGTGAGCAGTTCTTC.

This clonotype has just a few counts. This chain joins TRBV10-3 and TRBJ2-1, with 8 bases matching TRBD2. The CDR3 sequence is 16 residues long. Germline V gene sequence: CDR1 ENHRY, CDR2 SYGVKD. With 2 bases clipped from V and 3 bases from J, the junction kept 6 bases outside the gene matches. CDR3 loop: CAISEEASGFYNEQFF. CDR3 sequence (DNA): TGTGCCATCAGTGAGGAGGCTAGCGGGTTCTACAATGAGCAGTTCTTC.

This rearrangement joins TRBV5-6 to TRBJ1-6, with unresolved D. The V end lost 2 bases, the J end lost 10 bases, and 7 bases lay between the germline ends. The CDR3 is made up of 12 amino acids. Germline CDR1 is SGHDT and CDR2 is YYEEEE. CDR3 protein: CASSFQQSPLHF. The CDR3, as DNA: TGTGCCAGCAGCTTTCAGCAATCACCCCTCCACTTT. Based on the CDR3 plus reference TRBV5-6 and TRBJ1-6, the full variable domain is DAGVTQSPTHLIKTRGQQVTLRCSPKSGHDTVSWYQQALGQGPQFIFQYYEEEERQRGNFPDRFSGHQFPNYSSELNVNALLLGDSALYLCASSFQQSPLHFGNGTRLTVT.

The chain uses TRBV20-1 and TRBJ1-1; tentatively, D is TRBD1 (6 bases). Germline V gene data show CDR1 as DFQATT and CDR2 as SNEGSKA (reference sequence). The CDR3 has 14 amino acids. V was trimmed by 0 bases and J by 6 bases, leaving 14 bases between them. The chain's CDR3 is CSARDLRPGAEAFF. As DNA, the CDR3 is TGCAGTGCTAGAGATTTACGTCCAGGGGCTGAAGCTTTCTTT.

There are a few counts of this clonotype. The chain recombines TRBV10-3 with TRBJ2-5, with D uncertain. V lost 0 bases to trimming and J lost 2 bases, with 10 bases between them. The CDR3 loop spans 15 amino acids. Germline CDR1 is ENHRY and CDR2 is SYGVKD. CDR3 loop: CAISESNSVQETQYF. In DNA form, the CDR3 reads TGTGCCATCAGTGAGTCAAATAGTGTACAAGAGACCCAGTACTTC.

This clonotype showed up just once. The chain uses TRBV20-1 and TRBJ2-6; D gene unclear. Trimming pared 6 bases from V and 2 bases from J, leaving 8 bases between. CDR3 length equals 13 residues. Germline V CDR1 and CDR2: DFQATT, SNEGSKA (reference sequence). This CDR3 reads CSAPETGANVLTF. CDR3 in DNA: TGCAGTGCACCGGAGACTGGGGCCAACGTCCTGACTTTC.

Turning to this clonotype: An end of the junction does not agree with germline; a read error may underlie this. The chain couples TRBV7-9 to TRBJ2-4; D uncertain. The J call may be incorrect, as the DNA end agrees better with TRBJ2-7. The germline CDR1 and CDR2 sequences are SEHNR and FQNEAQ (reference sequence). The CDR3 spans 12 residues. CDR3 bases: TGTGTCAGCAGCTTACTCGCCTACGAGCAGTACTTC. Translation gives CVSSLLAYEQYF.

The chain uses TRBV3-1 and TRBJ2-4, with a possible D match to TRBD1 (5 bases). The end of the DNA fits TRBJ2-5 better, so the J call may be wrong. This CDR3 comprises 15 residues. The V gene's germline CDR1 is LGHDT and CDR2 YNNKEL (reference sequence). CDR3 amino acids: CASSQEWGFQETQYF. The DNA for the CDR3 is TGTGCCAGCAGCCAAGAATGGGGCTTCCAAGAGACCCAGTACTTC.

This clonotype was recorded many times. The gene calls are TRBV20-1 and TRBJ2-1; TRBD2 might be the D (5 bases). Germline assignment: CDR1 DFQATT and CDR2 SNEGSKA (reference sequence). V was clipped by 0 bases and J by 6 bases, with 15 bases between them. The CDR3 is 15 residues long. The CDR3 sequence is CSAREGAAFFNEQFF. CDR3 DNA: TGCAGTGCTAGAGAGGGAGCTGCGTTCTTCAATGAGCAGTTCTTC.

The chain is built from TRBV2 and TRBJ1-1; TRBD1 matches at 11 bases. CDR1 and CDR2 from the germline V gene are SNHLY and FYNNEI. The CDR3 runs 15 residues. Unmatched junction bases numbered 5, after V lost 4 bases and J lost 4 bases. CDR3 DNA sequence: TGTGCCAGCAGTGGGACAGGGGGCGCGAGCACTGAAGCTTTCTTT. As protein: CASSGTGGASTEAFF.

The chain uses TRBV2 and TRBJ2-2; D is possibly TRBD1 (6 bases). The ends were cut back, 4 bases at V and 4 bases at J, with 10 bases in the middle. The V gene's germline CDR1 is SNHLY and CDR2 FYNNEI. CDR3 length equals 14 residues. The CDR3 sequence is CASSVQGSTGELFF. The CDR3, as DNA: TGTGCCAGCAGTGTACAGGGTAGCACCGGGGAGCTGTTTTTT. The full variable domain, with the rest looked up from reference TRBV2 and TRBJ2-2, is EPEVTQTPSHQVTQMGQEVILRCVPISNHLYFYWYRQILGQKVEFLVSFYNNEISEKSEIFDDQFSVERPDGSNFTLKIRSTKLEDSAMYFCASSVQGSTGELFFGEGSRLTVL.

This clonotype occurred a few times. The V and J genes are TRBV12-3 or TRBV12-4 and TRBJ2-7; the match to TRBD1 covers 7 bases. The ends lost 4 bases at V and 1 base at J; junction bases unmatched: 4. CDR3 size: 14 residues. The CDR3 region has the DNA TGTGCCAGCAGTTACCGGACAGGTTCCTACGAGCAGTACTTC. Protein product: CASSYRTGSYEQYF.

This clonotype was recorded a few times. The J gene is TRBJ2-5, the V gene TRBV14, with D maybe TRBD1 (6 bases). The CDR3 is 14 amino acids. Trimming stripped 7 bases from V and 2 bases from J, with 14 bases between. The germline V gene has CDR1 SGHDN and CDR2 FVKESK. The DNA for the CDR3 is TGTGCCAGCACCCCGCGAGGACAGCAAGAGACCCAGTACTTC. Residues: CASTPRGQQETQYF.

The chain couples TRBV6-5 to TRBJ2-5; 10 positions match TRBD1. This CDR3 is built from 16 residues. Germline loops: CDR1 MNHEY, CDR2 SVGAGI. V was pared by 2 bases and J by 7 bases, with 10 bases of the junction left unmatched. The CDR3 DNA sequence: TGTGCCAGCAGTTACGCTATTGGGACAGGGGCCGGGACCCAGTACTTC. This codes for CASSYAIGTGAGTQYF.

V is TRBV20-1 and J is TRBJ1-6; TRBD1 is a possible D gene (6 bases). CDR1 is DFQATT and CDR2 is SNEGSKA in the germline V gene (reference sequence). This CDR3 comprises 14 residues. Trimming cost V 3 bases and J 8 bases, with 14 bases left between them. Here the CDR3 DNA reads TGCAGTGCTAGGGGACAAAGCCTTGATTCACCCCTCCACTTT. Encoded protein: CSARGQSLDSPLHF.

This clonotype was seen once. The CDR3 is CSVGVGEGAGTQYF. The CDR3 DNA reads as TGCAGCGTTGGAGTTGGGGAGGGCGCAGGTACGCAGTATTTT. V gene TRBV29-1 combines with J gene TRBJ2-3; 7 bases agree with TRBD2. The length of the CDR3 is 14 residues. Germline CDR1 reads SQVTM; CDR2 reads ANQGSEA. V gave up 4 bases and J gave up 8 bases; unmatched junction bases: 12.

The rearrangement joins TRBV6-6 to TRBJ1-1; TRBD1 aligns across 8 bases. Germline assignment: CDR1 MNHNY and CDR2 SVGAGI (reference sequence). V gave up 5 bases and J gave up 7 bases; unmatched junction bases: 12. The CDR3 contains 15 residues. The CDR3 protein is CASSPRTGTGFEAFF. The CDR3 DNA reads TGTGCCAGCAGTCCTCGGACAGGGACTGGATTTGAAGCTTTCTTT.

The chain recombines TRBV28 with TRBJ2-3; TRBD2 is a possible D gene (5 bases). This CDR3 has 12 residues. V shed 8 bases and J shed 6 bases, with 12 bases lying between them. The V gene's germline CDR1 is MDHEN and CDR2 SYDVKM. CDR3 sequence: CASGEWRDTQYF. Written as DNA, the CDR3 is TGTGCCAGCGGGGAGTGGAGGGATACGCAGTATTTT.

In its sample, this clonotype was seen a few times. The gene calls are TRBV3-1 and TRBJ2-1; D may correspond to TRBD1 or TRBD2 (5 bases each). Germline V CDR1 and CDR2: LGHDT, YNNKEL (reference sequence). The CDR3 spans 13 residues. V gave up 4 bases and J gave up 9 bases, with 13 bases separating them. The CDR3 DNA reads as TGTGCCAGCAGCCGGGACCCCGGCGGTGAGCAGTTCTTC. It specifies CASSRDPGGEQFF.

This chain connects TRBV5-1 to TRBJ2-4; D possibly corresponds to TRBD2 (6 bases). The J call may not be correct, given that the DNA end is closer to TRBJ2-7. This CDR3 contains 15 residues. In germline, CDR1 is SGHRS, CDR2 YFSETQ. CDR3 protein: CASTSTPGGPYEQYF. The CDR3 coding sequence is TGCGCCAGCACTTCGACCCCTGGAGGGCCTTACGAGCAGTACTTC.

The gene calls are TRBV3-1 and TRBJ2-5, with D maybe TRBD2 (5 bases). Between the trimmed V and J ends, which lost 4 bases and 4 bases, there was a span of 19 bases. CDR1 and CDR2 (germline): LGHDT, YNNKEL (reference sequence). CDR3 size: 16 residues. The CDR3 sequence: CASSLPAGGPRETQYF. In nucleotides, the CDR3 is TGTGCCAGCAGCCTTCCCGCAGGCGGGCCTAGAGAGACCCAGTACTTC.

The chain uses TRBV12-3 or TRBV12-4 and TRBJ2-1, with 8 bases that match TRBD2. The CDR3 loop spans 14 amino acids. The V segment lost 2 bases and the J segment 9 bases; nucleotides outside the gene matches: 6. The CDR3 spells CASSLNPSGSEQFF. Written as DNA, the CDR3 is TGTGCCAGCAGTTTAAATCCTAGCGGGTCTGAGCAGTTCTTC.

The chain joins TRBV7-2 to TRBJ2-1; D may be TRBD2 (6 bases). Judging by the DNA end, TRBJ2-7 fits better; the J call may be wrong. In germline, CDR1 is SGHTA, CDR2 FQGNSA. The CDR3 covers 16 residues. CDR3 sequence (DNA): TGTGCCAGCAGCCTTAAGGAGGGCAGCTCCTACAATGAGCAGTACTTC. Protein sequence: CASSLKEGSSYNEQYF.

V is TRBV7-9 and J is TRBJ2-5; 8 bases match TRBD2. With V trimmed by 7 bases and J by 5 bases, 12 bases remained unmatched. The CDR3 covers 15 residues. Germline V gives CDR1 SEHNR, CDR2 FQNEAQ (reference sequence). The DNA of the CDR3 is TGTGCCAGCACCACCGAGGGACTAGTGGGGGAGACCCAGTACTTC. It specifies CASTTEGLVGETQYF.

The chain couples TRBV18 to TRBJ2-7; the D is unclear. With 2 bases removed from V and 3 bases from J, the gap between germline ends came to 14 bases. Germline values: CDR1 KGHSH, CDR2 LQKENI. CDR3 length equals 15 residues. CDR3 sequence reads: CASSPGEAPYYEQYF. CDR3 sequence (DNA): TGTGCCAGCTCACCAGGGGAAGCCCCCTACTACGAGCAGTACTTC.

The chain couples TRBV6-1 to TRBJ1-1; the D gene is possibly TRBD1 (5 bases). Germline loops: CDR1 MNHNS, CDR2 SASEGT. V lost 6 bases and J 7 bases, leaving 21 bases between the germline ends. The CDR3 is 15 residues long. The CDR3 nucleotides read TGTGCCAGCAGCACAGCCCGAACTACGACAGTTGAAGCTTTCTTT. This encodes CASSTARTTTVEAFF.

V and J are TRBV12-3 or TRBV12-4 and TRBJ2-2; tentatively, D is TRBD2 (6 bases). V shed 3 bases and J shed 3 bases, with 8 bases lying between them. The CDR3 runs to 14 residues. The CDR3 nucleotides read TGTGCCAGCAGTTTGGGGGAGGACACCGGGGAGCTGTTTTTT. This sequence encodes CASSLGEDTGELFF.